These 6 T cell receptor beta chains came from one sample sequenced in a study of T cell repertoires in cytomegalovirus infection. TCRdb used MiXCR to reprocess the reads, holding one entry per CDR3 protein. The sample yields approximately 500,000 distinct CDR3 sequences, approximately 11% seen once. Sequencing was done on a sample of PBMCs. The receptors derive from a human donor in good health (CMV status not recorded). Some clones in this sample may be carry-over from other donors' samples.

The chain has TRBV18 and TRBJ2-7, with TRBD2 identical over 9 bases. Germline V gives CDR1 KGHSH, CDR2 LQKENI. The CDR3 totals 17 residues. V dropped 5 bases and J dropped 0; count of bases not matched to a gene: 11. The CDR3 nucleotides read TGTGCCAGCTCAGAGTCTCTAGCGGGGACCCTCTCCTACGAGCAGTACTTC. Translated, it gives CASSESLAGTLSYEQYF.

This clonotype came up many times. The rearrangement joins TRBV6-2 or TRBV6-3 to TRBJ1-1; 8 nucleotides agree with TRBD1. Trimming took 8 bases from V and 1 from J; bases not matched to a gene: 3. This CDR3 has 13 residues. CDR1 and CDR2 (germline): MNHEY, SVGEGT. The CDR3 loop is CASVGQGNTEAFF. The CDR3 DNA is TGTGCCAGCGTTGGACAGGGGAACACTGAAGCTTTCTTT.

This clonotype showed up many times. This chain joins TRBV12-3 or TRBV12-4 and TRBJ1-5; tentatively, D is TRBD1 (5 bases). The V and J ends lost 6 bases and 0 bases respectively, with 9 bases between them. This CDR3 comprises 14 residues. The CDR3 here is CASRIGHSNQPQHF. The DNA for the CDR3 is TGTGCCAGCAGGATAGGACATAGCAATCAGCCCCAGCATTTT.

The V gene is TRBV18, the J gene TRBJ2-1; TRBD2 matches at 7 bases. The V segment lost 0 bases and the J segment 5 bases; nucleotides outside the gene matches: 4. The CDR3 runs to 15 residues. Germline CDR1 reads KGHSH; CDR2 reads LQKENI. The CDR3: CASSPPLAGHNEQFF. The CDR3 nucleotides read TGTGCCAGCTCACCACCATTAGCGGGTCACAATGAGCAGTTCTTC.

This clonotype was seen repeatedly, ten times or more. This chain joins TRBV7-2 and TRBJ2-7; 10 bases fit TRBD1. This CDR3 is 17 amino acids long. Trimming removed 2 bases from V and 0 bases from J; junction bases left unmatched: 7. Germline lookup yields CDR1 SGHTA and CDR2 FQGNSA. As DNA, the CDR3 is TGTGCCAGCAGCTTAATGACAGGGGGCCAGAGCTCCTACGAGCAGTACTTC. This codes for CASSLMTGGQSSYEQYF.

In this sample, this clonotype turned up many times. V and J are TRBV28 and TRBJ2-1; no clear D. Per the germline V gene, CDR1 is MDHEN and CDR2 is SYDVKM. The CDR3 has 11 residues. The V end lost 4 bases, the J end lost 8 bases, and 6 bases lay between the germline ends. This chain's CDR3 is CASSWNDEQFF. DNA of the CDR3: TGTGCCAGCAGTTGGAATGATGAGCAGTTCTTC.